This entry lists 23 T cell receptor beta chains sequenced from one sample in a study of T cells in Graves' hyperthyroidism and ophthalmopathy. Amplified TCR beta CDR3 regions derived from RNA transcripts. Primed by the HTBI set, a first-round RT-PCR was run on the TCR CDR3. TCRdb reanalysed the multiplex PCR reads using MiXCR and keeps one entry per CDR3 protein. Of 700,000 to 850,000 distinct CDR3 sequences listed, 35% are singletons. The material sequenced was blood. Receptors were obtained from a woman in her thirties or forties with Graves' hyperthyroidism.

At least ten counts were recorded for this clonotype. The V call is TRBV10-1, the J call TRBJ1-5; D call uncertain. The ends were cut back, 3 bases at V and 9 bases at J, with 12 bases in the middle. From germline, CDR1 is WNHNN and CDR2 SYGVQD (reference sequence). The CDR3 is 13 amino acids. The CDR3 here is CASSDTGYGPQHF. CDR3 DNA: TGCGCCAGCAGTGACACGGGCTATGGGCCCCAGCATTTT.

The chain links TRBV29-1 to TRBJ1-2; D is ambiguous. The CDR3 spans 12 residues. Germline V gene data show CDR1 as SQVTM and CDR2 as ANQGSEA. V lost 2 bases and J lost 2, with 6 bases in between. Written as DNA, the CDR3 is TGCAGCGTTGAAAGGGCAAACTATGGCTACACCTTC. Amino acid sequence: CSVERANYGYTF.

V and J are TRBV29-1 and TRBJ1-5; 8 nucleotides align to TRBD1. There are 13 residues in the CDR3. CDR1 is SQVTM and CDR2 is ANQGSEA in the germline V gene. The J segment lost 6 bases and the V segment lost 8 bases, leaving 9 bases of the junction unmatched. The CDR3 DNA follows: TGCAGCATCCGGACAGGGTGGGCTCAGCCCCAGCATTTT. Protein: CSIRTGWAQPQHF.

This rearrangement joins TRBV13 to TRBJ2-7; D may be TRBD1 or TRBD2 (5 bases each). V was shortened by 9 bases and J by 2 bases, with 14 bases between the two germline ends. From germline, CDR1 is PRHDT and CDR2 FYEKMQ (reference sequence). The CDR3 extends over 13 amino acids. CDR3 sequence reads: CARDRQTTYEQYF. The CDR3 DNA reads TGTGCCAGGGATAGACAGACTACCTACGAGCAGTACTTC.

Remarks on this clonotype: A much larger clone differs by one base, so this may be a read error. The chain employs TRBV20-1 and TRBJ2-7; D assignment may be TRBD1 or TRBD2 (5 bases each). The CDR3 runs to 12 residues. Between the trimmed V and J ends, which lost 4 bases and 2 bases, there was a span of 9 bases. Germline V gene data show CDR1 as DFQATT and CDR2 as SNEGSKA (reference sequence). In nucleotides, the CDR3 is TGCAGTGCTATGGGACCTCCCTACGAGCAGTACTTC. Its protein is CSAMGPPYEQYF.

V gene TRBV24-1 combines with J gene TRBJ1-5; no firm D call. Germline CDR1 reads KGHDR; CDR2 reads SFDVKD. The CDR3 consists of 16 residues. V was clipped by 5 bases and J by 2 bases, with 15 bases between them. DNA of the CDR3: TGTGCCACCAGTGCCCACGGTCGGTCAGGCAATCAGCCCCAGCATTTT. Translation gives CATSAHGRSGNQPQHF.

This clonotype was recorded at least ten times. The chain joins TRBV2 to TRBJ2-5, with D possibly TRBD2 on 6 matching bases. Trimming cost V 0 bases and J 5 bases, with 13 bases left between them. The CDR3 is 15 amino acids. CDR1 is SNHLY, CDR2 FYNNEI, per germline. In DNA form, the CDR3 reads TGTGCCAGCAGTGAAGCAACGCGGGGAAGGGAGACCCAGTACTTC. Its protein product is CASSEATRGRETQYF.

J is TRBJ1-2 and V is TRBV2; D possibly corresponds to TRBD1 (5 bases). Looked up from germline, CDR1 is SNHLY and CDR2 is FYNNEI. The CDR3 covers 16 residues. The germline V and J ends were trimmed by 6 bases and 2 bases, with 19 bases remaining between them. The chain's CDR3 is CASSQVEGAYNYGYTF. The CDR3 DNA sequence: TGTGCCAGCAGCCAAGTGGAAGGGGCTTACAACTATGGCTACACCTTC. The whole variable domain, remainder taken from reference TRBV2 and TRBJ1-2, is EPEVTQTPSHQVTQMGQEVILRCVPISNHLYFYWYRQILGQKVEFLVSFYNNEISEKSEIFDDQFSVERPDGSNFTLKIRSTKLEDSAMYFCASSQVEGAYNYGYTFGSGTRLTVV.

This clonotype has ten or more counts. This chain links TRBV25-1 with TRBJ1-6, with D possibly being TRBD1 (6 bases). The CDR3 spans 16 residues. Germline V CDR1 and CDR2: MGHDK, SYGVNS. V shed 2 bases and J shed 3 bases, with 11 bases lying between them. The CDR3 DNA follows: TGTGCCAGCAGTGAACCGGGACACTTCTATAATTCACCCCTCCACTTT. It specifies CASSEPGHFYNSPLHF.

This clonotype was observed at least ten times. The chain has TRBV7-8 and TRBJ2-5; TRBD2 aligns across 7 bases. Germline V CDR1 and CDR2: SGHVS, FQNEAQ. This CDR3 region has 15 residues. Unmatched junction bases numbered 6, after V lost 3 bases and J lost 2 bases. CDR3: CASSLGREPQETQYF. In DNA, the CDR3 is TGTGCCAGCAGCTTGGGGAGGGAACCTCAAGAGACCCAGTACTTC.

Only a few counts were recorded for this clonotype. The V and J genes are TRBV28 and TRBJ1-2; no definite D call. From germline, CDR1 is MDHEN and CDR2 SYDVKM. This CDR3 region has 13 residues. V gave up 1 base and J gave up 2 bases, with 5 bases separating them. Here the CDR3 DNA reads TGTGCCAGCAGTTTATCAGAAAACTATGGCTACACCTTC. This codes for CASSLSENYGYTF.

At least ten counts were recorded for this clonotype. The chain recombines TRBV7-9 with TRBJ2-5; unclear D gene. Trimming pared 6 bases from V and 2 bases from J, leaving 7 bases between. Germline V CDR1 and CDR2: SEHNR, FQNEAQ (reference sequence). The CDR3 covers 12 residues. The chain's CDR3 is CASSHDQETQYF. Written as DNA, the CDR3 is TGTGCCAGCAGTCACGATCAAGAGACCCAGTACTTC.

To note about this clonotype: The germline gene is not matched at one end of the junction; a read error may be the cause. V gene TRBV5-1 combines with J gene TRBJ2-2, with 14 nucleotides matching TRBD2. CDR3 length equals 17 residues. CDR1 is SGHRS and CDR2 is YFSETQ in the germline V gene. The CDR3 is CASSRGTSGGHGGELFF. The CDR3 region has the DNA TGTGCCAGCAGCCGAGGGACTAGCGGGGGCCACGGCGGGGAGCTGTTTTTT.

This clonotype occurred many times. This sequence joins TRBV4-3 and TRBJ2-5, with a possible D match to TRBD2 (6 bases). CDR3 length equals 16 residues. The V end was cut by 1 base, the J end by 5 bases, with 17 bases between. Germline loops: CDR1 LGHNA, CDR2 YSLEER. CDR3 nucleotides: TGCGCCAGCAGCCAAGTTCGGCCTAGCGAGGCGGAGACCCAGTACTTC. Translation: CASSQVRPSEAETQYF.

This clonotype occurred a few times. The chain recombines TRBV19 with TRBJ1-1; D remains ambiguous. The CDR3 totals 13 residues. The germline V and J ends were trimmed by 7 bases and 3 bases, with 12 bases remaining between them. CDR1 is LNHDA and CDR2 is SQIVND in the germline V gene (reference sequence). The CDR3 bases are TGTGCCAGTAATGTGGGCGGGTACACTGAAGCTTTCTTT. Its protein product is CASNVGGYTEAFF. Drawing the rest from reference TRBV19 and TRBJ1-1, the complete variable domain is DGGITQSPKYLFRKEGQNVTLSCEQNLNHDAMYWYRQDPGQGLRLIYYSQIVNDFQKGDIAEGYSVSREKKESFPLTVTSAQKNPTAFYLCASNVGGYTEAFFGQGTRLTVV.

This clonotype was found many times. This chain uses TRBV6-4 with TRBJ1-2; 7 nucleotides align to TRBD1. J lost 7 bases, V lost 3 bases, and 8 bases had no gene match. CDR1 is MRHNA, CDR2 SNTAGT, per germline. This CDR3 contains 14 residues. The CDR3 bases are TGTGCCAGCAGTGAAGACAGGGTTTGGAGTGGCTACACCTTC. It specifies CASSEDRVWSGYTF.

This clonotype was counted many times. The rearrangement uses TRBV6-5 and TRBJ1-6; D gene uncertain. The germline V and J ends were trimmed by 0 bases and 11 bases, with 14 bases remaining between them. Germline CDR1 is MNHEY and CDR2 is SVGAGI. The CDR3 consists of 15 residues. The CDR3 reads CASSYSEWGITPLHF. The CDR3 nucleotides are TGTGCCAGCAGTTACTCGGAGTGGGGTATAACACCCCTCCACTTT.

J is TRBJ2-7 and V is TRBV4-3; the D call may be TRBD1 or TRBD2 (5 bases each). Germline V lookup: CDR1 LGHNA, CDR2 YSLEER. The CDR3 has 15 amino acids. Trimming pared 0 bases from V and 3 bases from J, leaving 12 bases between. The CDR3, as DNA: TGCGCCAGCAGCCAAGATAGATGGGGGATCTACGAGCAGTACTTC. It is translated as CASSQDRWGIYEQYF.

V and J are TRBV2 and TRBJ2-7, with D perhaps given as TRBD1 or TRBD2 (5 bases each). The ends were cut back, 7 bases at V and 2 bases at J, with 15 bases in the middle. This CDR3 region has 14 residues. The germline V gene encodes CDR1 SNHLY and CDR2 FYNNEI. The CDR3: CASKDWDGTYEQYF. CDR3 DNA: TGTGCCAGCAAAGATTGGGACGGGACCTACGAGCAGTACTTC. The full variable domain, its missing parts supplied by reference TRBV2 and TRBJ2-7, is EPEVTQTPSHQVTQMGQEVILRCVPISNHLYFYWYRQILGQKVEFLVSFYNNEISEKSEIFDDQFSVERPDGSNFTLKIRSTKLEDSAMYFCASKDWDGTYEQYFGPGTRLTVT.

This clonotype was picked up one time. The chain carries TRBV11-1 and TRBJ1-1, with D unresolved. The CDR3 extends over 12 amino acids. Per the germline V gene, CDR1 is SGHAT and CDR2 is FQDESV (reference sequence). The V gene lost 8 bases and the J gene lost 1 base, with 8 bases spanning the gap. The CDR3 here is CASGSKNTEAFF. CDR3 in DNA: TGTGCCAGCGGGTCGAAGAACACTGAAGCTTTCTTT. Full variable domain (missing parts from reference TRBV11-1 and TRBJ1-1): EAEVAQSPRYKITEKSQAVAFWCDPISGHATLYWYRQILGQGPELLVQFQDESVVDDSQLPKDRFSAERLKGVDSTLKIQPAELGDSAMYLCASGSKNTEAFFGQGTRLTVV.

This clonotype was found many times. J is TRBJ1-1 and V is TRBV18; the D gene is possibly TRBD1 (5 bases). V was shortened by 6 bases and J by 4 bases, with 15 bases between the two germline ends. The germline CDR1 and CDR2 sequences are KGHSH and LQKENI. The CDR3 is 14 amino acids. The CDR3 protein is CASSPGGVGTEAFF. The CDR3 DNA is TGTGCCAGCTCCCCGGGAGGGGTTGGCACTGAAGCTTTCTTT.

The genes are TRBV7-8 and TRBJ1-6; possible D gene TRBD1, 6 bases. The germline V gene has CDR1 SGHVS and CDR2 FQNEAQ. This CDR3 region has 17 residues. Trimming stripped 6 bases from V and 10 bases from J, with 25 bases between. The CDR3 DNA sequence: TGTGCCAGCAGTTCGGGCAGGGGCAACCTGAAAGGATCACCCCTCCACTTT. This gives the protein CASSSGRGNLKGSPLHF.

V gene TRBV15 combines with J gene TRBJ1-2, with D maybe TRBD1 (5 bases). The germline V and J ends were trimmed by 3 bases and 4 bases, with 12 bases remaining between them. This CDR3 region has 14 residues. The germline V gene encodes CDR1 LNHNV and CDR2 YYDKDF (reference sequence). In DNA form, the CDR3 reads TGTGCCACCAGCAGTCAGGGACTGTTCTATGGCTACACCTTC. Its protein is CATSSQGLFYGYTF.